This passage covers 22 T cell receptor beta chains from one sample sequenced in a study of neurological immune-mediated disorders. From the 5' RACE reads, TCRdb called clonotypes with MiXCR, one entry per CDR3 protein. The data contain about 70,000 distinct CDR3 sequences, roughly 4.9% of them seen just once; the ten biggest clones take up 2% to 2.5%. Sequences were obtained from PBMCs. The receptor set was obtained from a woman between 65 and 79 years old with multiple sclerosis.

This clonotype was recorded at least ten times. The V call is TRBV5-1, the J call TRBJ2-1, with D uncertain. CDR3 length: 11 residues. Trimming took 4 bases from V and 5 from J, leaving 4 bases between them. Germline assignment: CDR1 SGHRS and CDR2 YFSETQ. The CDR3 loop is CASSIDNEQFF. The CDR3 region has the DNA TGCGCCAGCAGCATTGACAATGAGCAGTTCTTC.

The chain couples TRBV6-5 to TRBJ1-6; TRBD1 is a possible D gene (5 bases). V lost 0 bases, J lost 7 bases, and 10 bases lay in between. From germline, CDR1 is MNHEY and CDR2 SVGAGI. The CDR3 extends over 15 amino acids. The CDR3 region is CASSYSGRDNSPLHF. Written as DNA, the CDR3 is TGTGCCAGCAGTTACTCCGGCAGGGACAATTCACCCCTCCACTTT.

The CDR3 DNA sequence: TGTGCCAGCAGCCCGTCTCAGGGAACGATAACTGAAGCTTTCTTT. Its protein product is CASSPSQGTITEAFF. V gene TRBV7-3 combines with J gene TRBJ1-1; the D gene is possibly TRBD1 (5 bases). This CDR3 has 15 amino acids. Germline-derived CDR1 and CDR2 are SGHTA and FQGTGA. Trimming pared 5 bases from V and 5 bases from J, leaving 18 bases between.

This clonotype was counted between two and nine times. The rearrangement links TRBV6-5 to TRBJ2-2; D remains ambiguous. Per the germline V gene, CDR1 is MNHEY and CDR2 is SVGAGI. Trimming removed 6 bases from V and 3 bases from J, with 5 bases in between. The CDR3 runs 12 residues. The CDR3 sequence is CASRKYTGELFF. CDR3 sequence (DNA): TGTGCCAGCAGAAAATACACCGGGGAGCTGTTTTTT.

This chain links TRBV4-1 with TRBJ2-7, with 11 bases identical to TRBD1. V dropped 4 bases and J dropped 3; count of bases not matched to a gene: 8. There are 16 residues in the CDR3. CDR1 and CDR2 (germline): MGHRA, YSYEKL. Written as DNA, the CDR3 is TGCGCCAGCAGCCGGGGACAGGGGGAAGGGGGCTACGAGCAGTACTTC. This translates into CASSRGQGEGGYEQYF.

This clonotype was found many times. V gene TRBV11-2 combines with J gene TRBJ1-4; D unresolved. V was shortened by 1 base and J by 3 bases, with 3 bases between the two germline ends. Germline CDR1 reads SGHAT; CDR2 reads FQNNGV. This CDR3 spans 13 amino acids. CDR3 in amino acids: CASSLVPNEKLFF. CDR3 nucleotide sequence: TGTGCCAGCAGCTTAGTACCTAATGAAAAACTGTTTTTT.

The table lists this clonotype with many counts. The CDR3 reads CASSQNYEQYF. CDR3 in DNA: TGTGCCAGCAGCCAAAATTACGAGCAGTACTTC. The chain links TRBV13 to TRBJ2-7; the D is unclear. The germline V gene encodes CDR1 PRHDT and CDR2 FYEKMQ (reference sequence). V was clipped by 5 bases and J by 4 bases, with 6 bases between them. This CDR3 has 11 amino acids. The entire variable domain, with the rest obtained from reference TRBV13 and TRBJ2-7, is as follows: AAGVIQSPRHLIKEKRETATLKCYPIPRHDTVYWYQQGPGQDPQFLISFYEKMQSDKGSIPDRFSAQQFSDYHSELNMSSLELGDSALYFCASSQNYEQYFGPGTRLTVT.

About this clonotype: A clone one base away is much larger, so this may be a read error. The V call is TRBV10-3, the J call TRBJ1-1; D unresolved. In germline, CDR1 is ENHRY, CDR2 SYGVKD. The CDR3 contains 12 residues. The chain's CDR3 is CDISESVSEAFF. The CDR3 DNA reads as TGTGACATCAGTGAGTCGGTATCTGAAGCTTTCTTT.

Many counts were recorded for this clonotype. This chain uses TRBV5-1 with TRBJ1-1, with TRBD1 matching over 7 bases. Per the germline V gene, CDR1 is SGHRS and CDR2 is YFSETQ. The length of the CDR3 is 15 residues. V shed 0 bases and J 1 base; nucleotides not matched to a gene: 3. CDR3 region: CASSLADRANTEAFF. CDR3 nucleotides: TGCGCCAGCAGCTTGGCCGACAGGGCGAACACTGAAGCTTTCTTT.

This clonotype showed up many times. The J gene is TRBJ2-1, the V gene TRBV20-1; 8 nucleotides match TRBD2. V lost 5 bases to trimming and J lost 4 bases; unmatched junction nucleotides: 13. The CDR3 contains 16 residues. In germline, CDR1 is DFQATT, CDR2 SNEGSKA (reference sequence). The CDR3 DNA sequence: TGCAGTGCTGGGGGGGGAAGCGGGAGTTCGTACAATGAGCAGTTCTTC. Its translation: CSAGGGSGSSYNEQFF.

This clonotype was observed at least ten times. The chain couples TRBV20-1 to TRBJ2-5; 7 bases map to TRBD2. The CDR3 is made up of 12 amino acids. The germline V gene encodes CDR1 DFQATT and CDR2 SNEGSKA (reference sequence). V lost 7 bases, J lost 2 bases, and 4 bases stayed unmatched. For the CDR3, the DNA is TGCAGTGTCCTAGCGGCTCAAGAGACCCAGTACTTC. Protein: CSVLAAQETQYF.

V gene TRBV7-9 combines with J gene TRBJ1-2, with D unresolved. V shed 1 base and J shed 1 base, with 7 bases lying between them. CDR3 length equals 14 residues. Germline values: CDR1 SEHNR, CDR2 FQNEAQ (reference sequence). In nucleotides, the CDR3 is TGTGCCAGCAGCTTAGGAAGGAATAACTATGGCTACACCTTC. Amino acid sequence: CASSLGRNNYGYTF.

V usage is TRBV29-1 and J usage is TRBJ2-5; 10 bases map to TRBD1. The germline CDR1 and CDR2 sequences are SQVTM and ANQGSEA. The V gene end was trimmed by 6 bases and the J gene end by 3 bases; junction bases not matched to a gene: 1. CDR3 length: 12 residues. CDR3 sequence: CSVGTGEETQYF. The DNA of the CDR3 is TGCAGCGTCGGGACAGGGGAAGAGACCCAGTACTTC. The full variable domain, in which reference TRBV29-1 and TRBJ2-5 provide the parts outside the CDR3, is SAVISQKPSRDICQRGTSLTIQCQVDSQVTMMFWYRQQPGQSLTLIATANQGSEATYESGFVIDKFPISRPNLTFSTLTVSNMSPEDSSIYLCSVGTGEETQYFGPGTRLLVL.

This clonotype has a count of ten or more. The CDR3 sequence is CASSFTAATNQPQHF. In nucleotides, the CDR3 is TGTGCCAGCAGTTTCACGGCAGCTACTAATCAGCCCCAGCATTTT. V is TRBV27 and J is TRBJ1-5; D is uncertain. Germline CDR1 is MNHEY and CDR2 is SMNVEV (reference sequence). V lost 3 bases to trimming and J lost 4 bases, with 13 bases between them. There are 15 residues in the CDR3.

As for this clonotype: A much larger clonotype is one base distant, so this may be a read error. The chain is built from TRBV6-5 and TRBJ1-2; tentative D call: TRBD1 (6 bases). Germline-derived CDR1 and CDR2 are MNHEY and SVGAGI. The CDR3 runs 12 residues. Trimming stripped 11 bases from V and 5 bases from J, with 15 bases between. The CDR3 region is CAELGQGYGYTF. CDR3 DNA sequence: TGTGCCGAATTGGGGCAGGGGTATGGCTACACCTTC.

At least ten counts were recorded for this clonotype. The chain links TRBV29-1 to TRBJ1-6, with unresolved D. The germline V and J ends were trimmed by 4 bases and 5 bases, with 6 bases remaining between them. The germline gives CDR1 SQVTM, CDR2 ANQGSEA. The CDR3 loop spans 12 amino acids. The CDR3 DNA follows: TGCAGCGTTGGAGAAAATAATTCACCCCTCCACTTT. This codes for CSVGENNSPLHF. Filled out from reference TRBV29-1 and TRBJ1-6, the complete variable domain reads SAVISQKPSRDICQRGTSLTIQCQVDSQVTMMFWYRQQPGQSLTLIATANQGSEATYESGFVIDKFPISRPNLTFSTLTVSNMSPEDSSIYLCSVGENNSPLHFGNGTRLTVT.

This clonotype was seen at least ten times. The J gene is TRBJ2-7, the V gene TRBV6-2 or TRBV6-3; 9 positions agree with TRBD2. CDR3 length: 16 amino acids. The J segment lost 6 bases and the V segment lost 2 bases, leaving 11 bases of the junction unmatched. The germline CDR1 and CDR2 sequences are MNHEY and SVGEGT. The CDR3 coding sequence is TGTGCCAGCAGTTACCCCCTTGCGGGAGGGCCATTCGAGCAGTACTTC. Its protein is CASSYPLAGGPFEQYF.

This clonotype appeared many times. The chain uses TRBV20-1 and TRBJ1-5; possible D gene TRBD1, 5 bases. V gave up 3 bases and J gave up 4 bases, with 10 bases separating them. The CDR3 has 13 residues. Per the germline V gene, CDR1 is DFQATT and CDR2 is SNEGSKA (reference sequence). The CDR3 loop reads CSARGEPNQPQHF. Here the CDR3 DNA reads TGCAGTGCTAGGGGGGAACCTAATCAGCCCCAGCATTTT.

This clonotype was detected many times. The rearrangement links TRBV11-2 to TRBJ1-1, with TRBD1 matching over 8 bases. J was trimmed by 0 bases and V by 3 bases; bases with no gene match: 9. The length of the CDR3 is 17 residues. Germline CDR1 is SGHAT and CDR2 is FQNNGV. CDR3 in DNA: TGTGCCAGCAGCTTTACCACAGGGGGGACGATGAACACTGAAGCTTTCTTT. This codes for CASSFTTGGTMNTEAFF.

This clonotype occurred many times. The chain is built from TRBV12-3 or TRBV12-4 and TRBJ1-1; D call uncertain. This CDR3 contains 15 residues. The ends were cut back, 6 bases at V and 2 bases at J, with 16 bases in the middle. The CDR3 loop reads CASSLKGGVNTEAFF. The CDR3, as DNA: TGTGCCAGCAGCCTCAAGGGTGGGGTTAACACTGAAGCTTTCTTT.

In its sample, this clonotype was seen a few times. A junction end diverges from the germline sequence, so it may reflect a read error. The CDR3 DNA sequence: TGCGCCAGCAGAAACGACTTGTCAACGAATTCACCCCTCAACTTT. Translated, it gives CASRNDLSTNSPLNF. The chain recombines TRBV5-1 with TRBJ1-6, with D uncertain. CDR1 and CDR2 (germline): SGHRS, YFSETQ. The CDR3 is made up of 15 amino acids.

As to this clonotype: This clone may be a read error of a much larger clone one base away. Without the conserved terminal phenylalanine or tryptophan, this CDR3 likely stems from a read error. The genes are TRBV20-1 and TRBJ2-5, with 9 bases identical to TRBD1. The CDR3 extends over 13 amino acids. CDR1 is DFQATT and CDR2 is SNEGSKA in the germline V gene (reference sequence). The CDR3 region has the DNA TGCAGCGGATGGGACAGGGTCAAAGAGACCCAGTACTAC. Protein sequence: CSGWDRVKETQYY.